These T cell receptor beta chains were read from a single sample in a study of HIV-infected patients and healthy controls. TCRdb redid the calling of the 5' RACE reads with MiXCR, one entry per CDR3 protein. Of roughly 18,000 distinct CDR3 sequences in the sample, less than 15% were seen once. The sample was blood. The source of these receptors is an adult in good health. CDR3s include the opening cysteine and the closing phenylalanine or tryptophan. A D gene is named only where the DNA matches it firmly. Size is stated for part of the rows, as once, few or many counts, or as a class when the clone is expanded.

TRBV4-2	TRBJ2-2	few	TRBD2	TGTGCCAGCAGCCCTATTTTAGCGGGGGGGACTCTACGGGGGGAGCTGTTTTTT	CASSPILAGGTLRGELFF
TRBV29-1	TRBJ2-7	many	TRBD1	TGCAGCGTCATGACAGGGACCTATGATGAGCAGTACTTC	CSVMTGTYDEQYF
TRBV7-2	TRBJ2-1	few	NA	TGTGCCAGCAGCTTACGCCCAGGGGGGGGTAGAAATGAGCAGTTCTTC	CASSLRPGGGRNEQFF
TRBV7-9	TRBJ1-1	medium-sized	NA	TGTGCCAGCAGCTGGGCGGCCAACACTGAAGCTTTCTTT	CASSWAANTEAFF
TRBV6-5	TRBJ1-5	many	NA	TGTGCCAGCAGCCCGAGGGGGGGGCAATATAGCAATCAGCCCCAGCATTTT	CASSPRGGQYSNQPQHF
TRBV12-3/TRBV12-4	TRBJ2-4	many	TRBD2	TGTGCCAGCAGTTTAAGCGGGGGCCGACACACCAAAAACATTCAGTACTTC	CASSLSGGRHTKNIQYF
TRBV30	TRBJ2-3	many	TRBD2	TGTGCCTGGAGTTGGAGCGGGGATAGGCCTACAGATACGCAGTATTTT	CAWSWSGDRPTDTQYF
TRBV6-1	TRBJ1-3	few	NA	TGTGCCAGCAGGGACCGAGCTGGAAACACCATATATTTT	CASRDRAGNTIYF
TRBV4-3	TRBJ2-1	many	TRBD1	TGCGCCAGCAGCCAAGGACAGGGCCATGAGCAGTTCTTC	CASSQGQGHEQFF
TRBV5-1	TRBJ2-3	many	TRBD2	TGCGCCAGCAGCTTGCCTAGCGGGAGCACAGATACGCAGTATTTT	CASSLPSGSTDTQYF
TRBV20-1	TRBJ2-1	medium-sized	TRBD2	TGCAGTGCTAGAACCGGACTAGCGGGGGGGAGCTCCTACAATGAGCAGTTCTTC	CSARTGLAGGSSYNEQFF
TRBV5-1	TRBJ1-1	many	TRBD1	TGCGCCAGCAGCTTGACGGGACAGGGCAGACCTAACACTGAAGCTTTCTTT	CASSLTGQGRPNTEAFF
TRBV20-1	TRBJ1-1	NA	TRBD1	TGCAGTGGACAGGGGGACAACACTGAAGCTTTCTTT	CSGQGDNTEAFF
TRBV20-1	TRBJ1-2	NA	NA	TGCAGTGCTAGAGGTACACCAAACCATGGCTACACCTTC	CSARGTPNHGYTF
TRBV7-2	TRBJ2-5	medium-sized	TRBD2	TGTGCCAGCAGGACCCGGGACTACGGGGGTACAGAGACCCAGTACTTC	CASRTRDYGGTETQYF
TRBV29-1	TRBJ1-5	medium-sized	NA	TGCAGCGTTGCAGGGAGCAATCAGCCCCAGCATTTT	CSVAGSNQPQHF
TRBV20-1	TRBJ1-3	many	TRBD1	TGCAGTGCTAGGGGGACAGGCGGGGGGTTCTCTGGAAACACCATATATTTT	CSARGTGGGFSGNTIYF
TRBV29-1	TRBJ1-1	many	NA	TGCAGCTCTTGGGGGGGGAGCCCCACTGAAGCTTTCTTT	CSSWGGSPTEAFF
TRBV27	TRBJ1-3	NA	TRBD1	TGTGCCAGCAGGCCCCTACAGGGGGCGCCGGGAAACACCATATATTTT	CASRPLQGAPGNTIYF
TRBV6-2/TRBV6-3	TRBJ1-5	many	NA	TGTGCCAGCAGTTACCCGAGACAGAGAAGGGGTCAGCCCCAGCATTTT	CASSYPRQRRGQPQHF
TRBV18	TRBJ1-1	many	NA	TGTGCCAGCTCACCCACTGTAGAATCGTTCACTGAAGCTTTCTTT	CASSPTVESFTEAFF
TRBV7-2	TRBJ2-3	NA	TRBD2	TGTGCCAGCAGCTTAAGGTCGGGCGGGGGGGCCACGGATACGCAGTATTTT	CASSLRSGGGATDTQYF
TRBV7-2	TRBJ1-1	few	NA	TGTGCCAGCAGCTTTGACGGAAACATGAACACTGAAGCTTTCTTT	CASSFDGNMNTEAFF
TRBV6-1	TRBJ2-1	many	NA	TGTGCCAGCAGTGAAGCGGGGGGGCGGGGGTTGGTCAATGAGCAGTTCTTC	CASSEAGGRGLVNEQFF
TRBV12-3/TRBV12-4	TRBJ2-1	medium-sized	TRBD1	TGTGCCAGCGCCTTGACAGGGGATCGGGAGCAGTTCTTC	CASALTGDREQFF
TRBV27	TRBJ2-3	many	NA	TGTGCCAGCGCTGCCCGGGGGACTAGCACAGATACGCAGTATTTT	CASAARGTSTDTQYF
TRBV9	TRBJ2-1	many	NA	TGTGCCAGCAGTTTGGGATTCAGAGACAATGAGCAGTTCTTC	CASSLGFRDNEQFF
TRBV19	TRBJ1-3	NA	NA	TGTGCCAGTAGTATACAGAACTCTGGAAACACCATATATTTT	CASSIQNSGNTIYF
TRBV4-1	TRBJ1-1	medium-sized	NA	TGCGCCAGCAGCCAAGACCAGACCTTACTAAACACTGAAGCTTTCTTT	CASSQDQTLLNTEAFF
TRBV20-1	TRBJ1-1	few	NA	TGCAGCGTCGTGGGAGAGAACACTGAAGCTTTCTTT	CSVVGENTEAFF
TRBV10-3	TRBJ1-2	many	NA	TGTGCCATCAGTGAAACCGACTATGGCTACACCTTC	CAISETDYGYTF
TRBV5-1	TRBJ2-7	NA	TRBD2	TGCGCCAGCAGCTTTAACAGCGGGGCTTCCTACGAGCAGTACTTC	CASSFNSGASYEQYF
TRBV7-2	TRBJ1-1	medium-sized	NA	TGTGCCAGCAGCTTAGCGCTCTACACTGAAGCTTTCTTT	CASSLALYTEAFF
TRBV30	TRBJ1-1	many	TRBD1	TGTGCCTGGAGTGCCTGGACAGGGGGCACCACTGAAGCTTTCTTT	CAWSAWTGGTTEAFF
TRBV7-3	TRBJ1-1	many	NA	TGTGCCAGCAGCGCTCACATGAACACTGAAGCTTTCTTT	CASSAHMNTEAFF
TRBV28	TRBJ1-2	medium-sized	TRBD1	TGTGCCAGCAGTCAAGGACAGGGGGCATCTGGCTACACCTTC	CASSQGQGASGYTF
TRBV4-2	TRBJ1-1	many	NA	TGTGCCAGCAGCCAAGGGGACCTCGACTACACTGAAGCTTTCTTT	CASSQGDLDYTEAFF
TRBV6-2/TRBV6-3	TRBJ1-2	many	NA	TGTGCCAGCAGTTACGGAGGCTATGGCTACACCTTC	CASSYGGYGYTF
TRBV19	TRBJ1-2	many	NA	TGTGCCAGTATGAGAAGGGACTATGGCTACACCTTC	CASMRRDYGYTF
TRBV4-2	TRBJ1-1	many	TRBD1	TGTGCCAGCAGACGACAGGGGAACACTGAAGCTTTCTTT	CASRRQGNTEAFF
TRBV2	TRBJ2-4	many	NA	TGTGCCAGCAAGGCAGGGGACGAAGCCAAAAACATTCAGTACTTC	CASKAGDEAKNIQYF
TRBV6-4	TRBJ1-4	many	NA	TGTGCCAGCAGGAGTGGGCCTAATGAAAAACTGTTTTTT	CASRSGPNEKLFF
TRBV5-1	TRBJ2-7	many	NA	TGCGCCAGCAGCTTGTCCGGCCGGGGAATTGTCGAGCAGTACTTC	CASSLSGRGIVEQYF
TRBV6-5	TRBJ2-2	many	TRBD1	TGTGCCAGCTCGGATGGACAGGGGAGCGGCGGGGAGCTGTTTTTT	CASSDGQGSGGELFF
TRBV6-6	TRBJ2-1	many	NA	TGTGCCAGCAGTACCCCAGGGGGGGGTAGGAATGAGCAGTTCTTC	CASSTPGGGRNEQFF
TRBV6-6	TRBJ1-5	many	NA	TGTGCCAGCAGTTACGGTCCCTACTTTCAATTAAATAGCAATCAGCCCCAGCATTTT	CASSYGPYFQLNSNQPQHF
TRBV5-1	TRBJ2-5	once	NA	TGCGCCAGCAGCTTGGGCGAGGGCGGAACCCAGTACTTC	CASSLGEGGTQYF
TRBV7-8	TRBJ2-1	many	NA	TGTGCCAGCAGCTTAGCCCCTTTGGGCGGGGGCAGCTCCTACAATGAGCAGTTCTTC	CASSLAPLGGGSSYNEQFF
TRBV5-1	TRBJ2-7	many	NA	TGCGCCAGCAGATTTGAAAAGAGGTCCTCCTACGAGCAGTACTTC	CASRFEKRSSYEQYF
TRBV12-3/TRBV12-4	TRBJ1-3	many	TRBD1	TGTGCCAGCAGTTTTCGGACAGGCCTGGGCTCTGGAAACACCATATATTTT	CASSFRTGLGSGNTIYF
TRBV7-9	TRBJ1-4	many	NA	TGTGCCAGCACCCGTCTGGGGGGTAATGAAAAACTGTTTTTT	CASTRLGGNEKLFF
TRBV7-9	TRBJ1-1	many	NA	TGTGCCAGCAGCTTGTTTGGGGAAGCTTTCTTT	CASSLFGEAFF
TRBV28	TRBJ2-7	few	NA	TGTGCCAGCAGTTTATTTGGGATCGACAGCTCCTACGAGCAGTACTTC	CASSLFGIDSSYEQYF
TRBV6-6	TRBJ2-7	many	NA	TGTGCCAGCAGTTACGACAGGCCCTTAGAGCAGTACTTC	CASSYDRPLEQYF
TRBV2	TRBJ1-2	NA	NA	TGTGCCAGCAACTGGGAGCTGCGGCATGGCTACACCTTC	CASNWELRHGYTF
TRBV5-4	TRBJ2-5	many	NA	TGTGCCAGCAGCTTCGGAGGCGGACTACTCCAAGAGACCCAGTACTTC	CASSFGGGLLQETQYF
TRBV20-1	TRBJ2-5	medium-sized	NA	TGCAGTGCTAGGGGACACACTGGACCGGGGGAAGAGACCCAGTACTTC	CSARGHTGPGEETQYF